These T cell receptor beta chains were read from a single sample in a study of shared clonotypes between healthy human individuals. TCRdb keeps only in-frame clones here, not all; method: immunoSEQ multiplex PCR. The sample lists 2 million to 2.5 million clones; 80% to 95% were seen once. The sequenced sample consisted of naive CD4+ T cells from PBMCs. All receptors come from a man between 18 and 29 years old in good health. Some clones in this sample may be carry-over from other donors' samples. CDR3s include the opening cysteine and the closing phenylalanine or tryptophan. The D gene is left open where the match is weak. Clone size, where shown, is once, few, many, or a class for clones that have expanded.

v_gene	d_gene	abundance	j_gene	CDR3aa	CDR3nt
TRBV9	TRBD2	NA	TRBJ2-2	CASSPGLGYTGELFF	TGTGCCAGCAGCCCGGGACTAGGGTACACCGGGGAGCTGTTTTTT
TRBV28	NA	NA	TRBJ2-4	CASSLWTKNIQYF	TGTGCCAGCAGTTTATGGACCAAAAACATTCAGTACTTC
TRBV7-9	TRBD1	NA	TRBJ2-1	CASSFLGTDYNEQFF	TGTGCCAGCAGCTTCTTGGGGACAGACTACAATGAGCAGTTCTTC
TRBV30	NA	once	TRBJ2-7	CAWSPPTSSYEQYF	TGTGCCTGGAGTCCTCCGACTAGCTCCTACGAGCAGTACTTC
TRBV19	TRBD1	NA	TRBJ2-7	CASSIGGTGGRYEQYF	TGTGCCAGTAGTATAGGAGGGACAGGGGGCCGCTACGAGCAGTACTTC
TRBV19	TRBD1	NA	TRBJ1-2	CASGDRGTLGYTF	TGTGCCAGTGGGGACAGGGGGACGTTGGGCTACACCTTC
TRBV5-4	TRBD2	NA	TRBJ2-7	CASSLYRAGGYEQYF	TGTGCCAGCAGCTTGTATCGAGCGGGAGGCTACGAGCAGTACTTC
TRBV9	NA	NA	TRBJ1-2	CASSPPGKGNYGYTF	TGTGCCAGCAGCCCCCCCGGCAAAGGGAACTATGGCTACACCTTC
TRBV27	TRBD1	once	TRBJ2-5	CASSGDRVGTQYF	TGTGCCAGCAGTGGTGACAGGGTAGGGACCCAGTACTTC
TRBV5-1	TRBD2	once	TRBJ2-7	CASSLLTRGGYEQYF	TGCGCCAGCAGCTTGTTGACACGGGGGGGCTACGAGCAGTACTTC
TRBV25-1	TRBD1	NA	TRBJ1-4	CASSTRQGSNEKLFF	TGTGCCAGCAGTACTCGACAGGGGTCTAATGAAAAACTGTTTTTT
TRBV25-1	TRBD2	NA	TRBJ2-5	CASSEGRLAGARQETQYF	TGTGCCAGCAGTGAAGGGAGGCTAGCGGGAGCGCGTCAGGAGACCCAGTACTTC
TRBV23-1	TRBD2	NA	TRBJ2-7	CASTRTSGRGAYEQYF	TGCGCCAGCACCCGGACTAGCGGGAGAGGGGCCTACGAGCAGTACTTC
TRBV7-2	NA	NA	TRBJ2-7	CASSLADGAYEQYF	TGTGCCAGCAGCTTAGCAGACGGAGCCTACGAGCAGTACTTC
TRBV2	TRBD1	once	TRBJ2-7	CASRIRGRRDEQYF	TGTGCCAGCAGAATCAGGGGGCGACGGGACGAGCAGTACTTC
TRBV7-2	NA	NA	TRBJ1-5	CASSLTANQPQHF	TGTGCCAGCAGCTTAACGGCCAATCAGCCCCAGCATTTT
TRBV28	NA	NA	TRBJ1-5	CASLLRGAGSNQPQHF	TGTGCCAGCTTACTGAGGGGGGCTGGGAGCAATCAGCCCCAGCATTTT